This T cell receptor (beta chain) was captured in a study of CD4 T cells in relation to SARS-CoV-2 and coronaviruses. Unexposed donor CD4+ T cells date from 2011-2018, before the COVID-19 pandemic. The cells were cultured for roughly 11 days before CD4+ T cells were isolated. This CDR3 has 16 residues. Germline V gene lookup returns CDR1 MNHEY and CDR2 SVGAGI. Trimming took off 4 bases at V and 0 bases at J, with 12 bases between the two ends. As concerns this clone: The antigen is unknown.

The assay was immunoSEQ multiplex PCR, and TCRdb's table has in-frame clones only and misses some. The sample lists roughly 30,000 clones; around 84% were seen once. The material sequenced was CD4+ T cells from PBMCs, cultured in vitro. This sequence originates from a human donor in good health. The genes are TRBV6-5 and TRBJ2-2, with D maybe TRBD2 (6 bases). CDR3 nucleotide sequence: TGTGCCAGCAGTTTTTCAGCGGGCACGAACACCGGGGAGCTGTTTTTT. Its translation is CASSFSAGTNTGELFF.